Below are 12 T cell receptor beta chains sequenced from a single sample in a study of blood T cells in healthy people across ages. With a J-beta primer mix and a sample-barcoded 5' primer, a second PCR ran about 6 to 11 cycles. TCRdb re-derived calls from the 5' RACE reads in MiXCR, one entry per CDR3 protein. Found here are 800,000 to 900,000 distinct CDR3 sequences, approximately 65% of them singletons; the top ten hold 25% to 30%. The sample was blood. The receptors originated from a man aged 25-45 years in good health.

The V and J genes are TRBV5-1 and TRBJ2-4; D might be TRBD2 (5 bases). The length of the CDR3 is 13 residues. The V end lost 4 bases, the J end lost 9 bases, and 14 bases lay between the germline ends. Looked up from germline, CDR1 is SGHRS and CDR2 is YFSETQ. CDR3 in amino acids: CASSRPPRGIQYF. The CDR3 DNA reads TGCGCCAGCAGCCGTCCACCTCGGGGCATTCAGTACTTC. Full variable domain (outside the CDR3, taken from reference TRBV5-1 and TRBJ2-4): KAGVTQTPRYLIKTRGQQVTLSCSPISGHRSVSWYQQTPGQGLQFLFEYFSETQRNKGNFPGRFSGRQFSNSRSEMNVSTLELGDSALYLCASSRPPRGIQYFGAGTRLSVL.

The table lists this clonotype with a few counts. J is TRBJ2-5 and V is TRBV7-9; D may be TRBD1 or TRBD2 (5 bases each). The end of the DNA fits TRBJ2-7 better, so the J call may be wrong. CDR1 SEHNR and CDR2 FQNEAQ come from the germline V gene (reference sequence). The CDR3 is 14 residues long. CDR3 sequence: CASTSKRGPYEQYF. CDR3 nucleotides: TGTGCCAGCACCTCGAAGAGGGGTCCCTACGAGCAGTACTTC.

This clonotype has only a few counts. V usage is TRBV15 and J usage is TRBJ2-3; D is possibly TRBD1 (5 bases). The ends were cut back, 0 bases at V and 3 bases at J, with 10 bases in the middle. This CDR3 has 15 amino acids. Per the germline V gene, CDR1 is LNHNV and CDR2 is YYDKDF (reference sequence). In DNA, the CDR3 is TGTGCCACCAGCAGAGATAGAAGGGGAACAGATACGCAGTATTTT. Protein product: CATSRDRRGTDTQYF. The whole variable domain, filled in from reference TRBV15 and TRBJ2-3, reads DAMVIQNPRYQVTQFGKPVTLSCSQTLNHNVMYWYQQKSSQAPKLLFHYYDKDFNNEADTPDNFQSRRPNTSFCFLDIRSPGLGDTAMYLCATSRDRRGTDTQYFGPGTRLTVL.

V is TRBV5-1 and J is TRBJ1-1, with no clear D. The CDR3 covers 16 residues. V lost 1 base, J lost 0 bases, and 13 bases lay in between. The germline V gene encodes CDR1 SGHRS and CDR2 YFSETQ. In DNA form, the CDR3 reads TGCGCCAGCAGCTTGTATGGGGATTACATGAACACTGAAGCTTTCTTT. It translates to CASSLYGDYMNTEAFF.

The chain couples TRBV10-1 to TRBJ2-7; TRBD2 aligns across 14 bases. Germline trimming cut 6 bases from V and 2 bases from J; bases unmatched to any gene: 6. CDR1 is WNHNN and CDR2 is SYGVQD in the germline V gene (reference sequence). The CDR3 length is 16 residues. As DNA, the CDR3 is TGCGCCAGCAGCGGGACTAGCGGGAGTGGCACCTACGAGCAGTACTTC. This gives the protein CASSGTSGSGTYEQYF.

The chain links TRBV7-2 to TRBJ1-2, with 9 bases matching TRBD1. Germline V CDR1 and CDR2: SGHTA, FQGNSA. Trimming removed 10 bases from V and 3 bases from J; junction bases left unmatched: 6. The CDR3 is 13 amino acids. CDR3 protein: CATSGQGDYGYTF. Written as DNA, the CDR3 is TGTGCCACCTCGGGACAGGGAGACTATGGCTACACCTTC.

This clonotype was detected a few times. The rearrangement joins TRBV27 to TRBJ2-7; D is unclear. The V end was cut by 2 bases, the J end by 6 bases, with 11 bases between. Looked up from germline, CDR1 is MNHEY and CDR2 is SMNVEV (reference sequence). The CDR3 spans 13 residues. DNA for the CDR3: TGTGCCAGCAGTTTAGGGTTGTCGGGCGAGCAGTACTTC. Residues: CASSLGLSGEQYF.

The V call is TRBV7-3, the J call TRBJ2-7; 8 bases align to TRBD1. This CDR3 spans 14 amino acids. The V gene end was trimmed by 8 bases and the J gene end by 5 bases; junction bases not matched to a gene: 11. CDR1 and CDR2 (germline): SGHTA, FQGTGA. This chain's CDR3 is CASPFPGQAHEQYF. In DNA, the CDR3 is TGTGCCAGCCCCTTCCCGGGACAGGCCCACGAGCAGTACTTC.

This clonotype showed up just a few times. The rearrangement uses TRBV7-2 and TRBJ1-2, with D tentatively TRBD1 (5 bases). Germline lookup yields CDR1 SGHTA and CDR2 FQGNSA. The CDR3 runs 14 residues. V gave up 6 bases and J gave up 4 bases, with 15 bases separating them. The CDR3 here is CASRFTMGGYGYTF. The CDR3 nucleotides read TGTGCCAGCAGATTTACTATGGGGGGCTATGGCTACACCTTC.

As DNA, the CDR3 is TGCAGCGTAACAGACACCTACGAGCAGTACTTC. This gives the protein CSVTDTYEQYF. The V and J genes are TRBV29-1 and TRBJ2-7; D call uncertain. Germline assignment: CDR1 SQVTM and CDR2 ANQGSEA. The CDR3 consists of 11 residues. The V end was cut by 6 bases, the J end by 2 bases, with 8 bases between.

The chain uses TRBV9 and TRBJ1-4; weak D call: TRBD1 (6 bases). Germline V gene sequence: CDR1 SGDLS, CDR2 YYNGEE. This CDR3 is built from 16 residues. The V gene lost 0 bases and the J gene lost 8 bases, with 17 bases spanning the gap. As DNA, the CDR3 is TGTGCCAGCAGCGTAGACGAGGCAGGGAGGGGGGAAAAACTGTTTTTT. Amino acid sequence: CASSVDEAGRGEKLFF.

This clonotype was observed once. The chain employs TRBV2 and TRBJ2-7, with a weak D call TRBD1 (5 bases). With 7 bases removed from V and 1 base from J, the gap between germline ends came to 11 bases. The CDR3 length is 13 residues. Germline V gives CDR1 SNHLY, CDR2 FYNNEI. Here the CDR3 reads CASNIGASYEQYF. The CDR3 DNA reads as TGTGCCAGCAACATTGGGGCGTCCTACGAGCAGTACTTC.